The 22 T cell receptor beta chains reported below all come from one sample, sequenced in a study of T cells after yellow fever vaccination. Using its own MiXCR run on the 5' RACE reads, TCRdb lists one record per CDR3 protein. The sample lists roughly 330,000 distinct CDR3 sequences; approximately 7% were seen once. This specimen consisted of PBMCs, obtained more than 40 days after the first yellow fever vaccination. The receptors were sampled from a young man who received the YFV17D yellow fever vaccine.

In this sample, this clonotype turned up a few times. V usage is TRBV3-1 and J usage is TRBJ1-1; no clear D. The V gene's germline CDR1 is LGHDT and CDR2 YNNKEL (reference sequence). This CDR3 spans 14 amino acids. V dropped 8 bases and J dropped 1 base, with 14 bases sitting between them. The CDR3 spells CASSSIGENTEAFF. The CDR3 bases are TGTGCCAGCTCCTCGATTGGGGAGAACACTGAAGCTTTCTTT.

This clonotype has only a few counts. The V gene is TRBV12-3 or TRBV12-4, the J gene TRBJ2-2, with a possible D match to TRBD2 (6 bases). This CDR3 has 14 residues. V was pared by 6 bases and J by 4 bases, with 12 bases between. Here the CDR3 reads CASRGGARTGELFF. CDR3 DNA sequence: TGTGCCAGCAGAGGAGGGGCCCGCACCGGGGAGCTGTTTTTT.

The CDR3 sequence: CASSVEVAGELFF. The DNA for the CDR3 is TGTGCCAGCAGCGTAGAGGTGGCCGGGGAGCTGTTTTTT. V usage is TRBV9 and J usage is TRBJ2-2; no clear D gene. Germline CDR1 reads SGDLS; CDR2 reads YYNGEE. Trimming took 0 bases from V and 6 from J, leaving 6 bases between them. CDR3 length: 13 residues.

This clonotype was observed a handful of times. The chain has TRBV6-1 and TRBJ1-6; a weak D match, TRBD1 (5 bases). The CDR3 covers 14 residues. The V and J ends lost 7 bases and 7 bases respectively, with 14 bases between them. CDR1 and CDR2 (germline): MNHNS, SASEGT. The CDR3 DNA sequence: TGTGCCAGCACCCTGGGACGTCTCAATTCACCCCTCCACTTT. Translation gives CASTLGRLNSPLHF.

This clonotype was seen only a few times. J is TRBJ1-6 and V is TRBV18, with 7 bases matching TRBD1. Germline V gene sequence: CDR1 KGHSH, CDR2 LQKENI. J was trimmed by 8 bases and V by 3 bases; bases with no gene match: 10. This CDR3 spans 16 amino acids. The CDR3 DNA reads as TGTGCCAGCTCACCTGGGGCAGGGGGTCGGGATTCACCCCTCCACTTT. Translated: CASSPGAGGRDSPLHF.

The rearrangement joins TRBV15 to TRBJ2-7, with 7 bases fitting TRBD1. Germline loops: CDR1 LNHNV, CDR2 YYDKDF (reference sequence). V lost 2 bases and J lost 5; bases outside the gene matches: 12. The CDR3 is 16 residues long. For the CDR3, the DNA is TGTGCCACCAGCAGATACCGGGACAGAAGGGAAGACGAGCAGTACGTC. Residues: CATSRYRDRREDEQYV.

This clonotype was observed a few times. The genes are TRBV7-9 and TRBJ2-5; 7 nucleotides match TRBD1. Trimming at V came to 6 bases and at J to 7 bases, leaving 8 bases not matched to a gene. This CDR3 has 13 residues. CDR1 and CDR2 (germline): SEHNR, FQNEAQ (reference sequence). The CDR3 DNA follows: TGTGCCAGCAGACCCCCCCGACAGGGGACCCAGTACTTC. Its protein is CASRPPRQGTQYF.

In this sample, this clonotype turned up many times. The chain uses TRBV5-1 and TRBJ1-2, with a weak D call TRBD1 (5 bases). Trimming stripped 0 bases from V and 6 bases from J, with 12 bases between. Germline V CDR1 and CDR2: SGHRS, YFSETQ. The CDR3 has 14 residues. The CDR3 sequence: CASSLGGEGHGYTF. CDR3 nucleotides: TGCGCCAGCAGCTTGGGGGGGGAGGGCCATGGCTACACCTTC.

This clonotype was counted between two and nine times. CDR3 residues: CAISAPGGAYNEQFF. CDR3 in DNA: TGTGCCATCAGTGCCCCGGGGGGGGCCTACAATGAGCAGTTCTTC. The V call is TRBV10-3, the J call TRBJ2-1, with 8 bases aligning to TRBD2. V dropped 4 bases and J dropped 2; count of bases not matched to a gene: 4. There are 15 residues in the CDR3. Per the germline V gene, CDR1 is ENHRY and CDR2 is SYGVKD.

Ten or more counts support this clonotype. This chain connects TRBV6-2 or TRBV6-3 to TRBJ2-2; tentatively, D is TRBD1 (6 bases). The CDR3 runs 16 residues. Trimming pared 4 bases from V and 3 bases from J, leaving 15 bases between. Per the germline V gene, CDR1 is MNHEY and CDR2 is SVGEGT. This chain's CDR3 is CASSLQGPRYTGELFF. In DNA form, the CDR3 reads TGTGCCAGCAGTTTACAGGGTCCTCGCTACACCGGGGAGCTGTTTTTT.

Many counts were recorded for this clonotype. The chain recombines TRBV7-2 with TRBJ2-7; TRBD2 agrees at 12 bases. This CDR3 spans 15 amino acids. Germline assignment: CDR1 SGHTA and CDR2 FQGNSA. V gave up 5 bases and J gave up 2 bases; unmatched junction bases: 4. The CDR3 here is CASSSPSGGAYEQYF. The CDR3 DNA reads as TGTGCCAGCAGCAGCCCTAGCGGGGGGGCCTACGAGCAGTACTTC.

The rearrangement uses TRBV12-3 or TRBV12-4 and TRBJ1-4; no reliable D call. The V gene lost 2 bases and the J gene lost 8 bases, with 12 bases spanning the gap. The CDR3 loop spans 14 amino acids. The CDR3 protein is CASSLRDGGEKLFF. CDR3 nucleotide sequence: TGTGCCAGCAGTTTAAGAGATGGCGGAGAAAAACTGTTTTTT.

This clonotype has a handful of counts. The genes are TRBV4-3 and TRBJ2-5; possible D gene TRBD2, 6 bases. This CDR3 comprises 14 residues. Germline-derived CDR1 and CDR2 are LGHNA and YSLEER. V lost 1 base to trimming and J lost 3 bases, with 9 bases between them. Here the CDR3 DNA reads TGCGCCAGCAGCCAAGGCGGGATGAAAGAGACCCAGTACTTC. It codes for CASSQGGMKETQYF.

The rearrangement links TRBV7-2 to TRBJ2-3; D remains unclear. This CDR3 contains 16 residues. The V gene lost 0 bases and the J gene lost 4 bases, with 14 bases spanning the gap. The germline V gene encodes CDR1 SGHTA and CDR2 FQGNSA. CDR3 protein: CASSLARWNDPDTQYF. The CDR3 DNA reads TGTGCCAGCAGCTTAGCGCGCTGGAATGACCCAGATACGCAGTATTTT.

The table lists this clonotype with a few counts. The rearrangement links TRBV29-1 to TRBJ2-7, with 9 bases identical to TRBD1. From germline, CDR1 is SQVTM and CDR2 ANQGSEA. CDR3 length equals 14 residues. The trim removed 5 bases at V and 2 bases at J, leaving 7 bases unmatched. CDR3 sequence reads: CSVQPGTGTYEQYF. CDR3 DNA sequence: TGCAGCGTTCAACCCGGGACAGGGACCTACGAGCAGTACTTC.

This clonotype was found a few times. The chain joins TRBV10-3 to TRBJ1-5; D not certain. CDR1 and CDR2 (germline): ENHRY, SYGVKD. This CDR3 contains 13 residues. Trimming took 4 bases from V and 6 from J, leaving 10 bases between them. The CDR3: CAISALISQPQHF. CDR3 DNA: TGTGCCATCAGTGCTCTTATAAGTCAGCCCCAGCATTTT.

The chain joins TRBV7-2 to TRBJ2-1; 7 bases agree with TRBD2. The length of the CDR3 is 13 residues. CDR1 and CDR2 from the germline V gene are SGHTA and FQGNSA. Trimming removed 5 bases from V and 10 bases from J; junction bases left unmatched: 8. CDR3 sequence reads: CASSHSWEGEQFF. The CDR3 nucleotides are TGTGCCAGCAGCCACTCGTGGGAGGGGGAGCAGTTCTTC.

J is TRBJ2-1 and V is TRBV5-5; a weak D match, TRBD2 (6 bases). The CDR3 consists of 15 residues. The V end lost 5 bases, the J end lost 9 bases, and 21 bases lay between the germline ends. CDR1 SGHKS and CDR2 YYEKEE come from the germline V gene (reference sequence). CDR3 loop: CASSKAGQATGEQFF. The CDR3 bases are TGTGCCAGCAGTAAAGCGGGCCAGGCCACCGGTGAGCAGTTCTTC. The whole variable domain, filled in from reference TRBV5-5 and TRBJ2-1, reads DAGVTQSPTHLIKTRGQQVTLRCSPISGHKSVSWYQQVLGQGPQFIFQYYEKEERGRGNFPDRFSARQFPNYSSELNVNALLLGDSALYLCASSKAGQATGEQFFGPGTRLTVL.

This clonotype was counted only a few times. V gene TRBV5-1 combines with J gene TRBJ1-5, with D possibly being TRBD1 (5 bases). CDR1 is SGHRS and CDR2 is YFSETQ in the germline V gene. Trimming took 3 bases from V and 9 from J, leaving 16 bases between them. The CDR3 loop spans 14 amino acids. The CDR3 DNA sequence: TGCGCCAGCAGCTCGGGCCTCCTTGGGGGGCCCCAGCATTTT. This sequence encodes CASSSGLLGGPQHF.

The V call is TRBV10-3, the J call TRBJ2-1; TRBD2 matches 10 bases. CDR1 and CDR2 (germline): ENHRY, SYGVKD. V was pared by 6 bases and J by 4 bases, with 6 bases of the junction left unmatched. CDR3 length: 15 residues. In DNA, the CDR3 is TGTGCCATCAGATCCAGCGGGGGGGAATACAATGAGCAGTTCTTC. Its translation: CAIRSSGGEYNEQFF.

V is TRBV20-1 and J is TRBJ2-7; weak D call: TRBD2 (6 bases). V dropped 3 bases and J dropped 2 bases, with 14 bases sitting between them. The CDR3 totals 14 residues. CDR1 is DFQATT and CDR2 is SNEGSKA in the germline V gene (reference sequence). CDR3 in amino acids: CSARDRDLTYEQYF. CDR3 bases: TGCAGTGCTAGGGACCGGGACTTGACCTACGAGCAGTACTTC.

In this sample, this clonotype turned up a few times. The gene calls are TRBV5-6 and TRBJ2-5, with D uncertain. The CDR3 has 14 residues. V was clipped by 1 base and J by 5 bases, with 12 bases between them. Germline-derived CDR1 and CDR2 are SGHDT and YYEEEE. The CDR3 coding sequence is TGTGCCAGCAGCTTGAGTGGGATCTTGGAGACCCAGTACTTC. Translated: CASSLSGILETQYF.